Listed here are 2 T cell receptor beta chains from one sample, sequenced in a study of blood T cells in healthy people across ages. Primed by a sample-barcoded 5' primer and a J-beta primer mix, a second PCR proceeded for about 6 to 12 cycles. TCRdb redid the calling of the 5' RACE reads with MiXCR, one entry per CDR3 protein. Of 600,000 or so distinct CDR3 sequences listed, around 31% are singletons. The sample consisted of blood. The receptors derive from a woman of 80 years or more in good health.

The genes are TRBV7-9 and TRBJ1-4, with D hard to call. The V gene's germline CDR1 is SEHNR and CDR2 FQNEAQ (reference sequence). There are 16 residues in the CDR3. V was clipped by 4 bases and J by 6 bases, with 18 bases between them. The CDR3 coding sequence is TGTGCCAGCAGCTCGACGGCCCTAACGTCAGATGAAAAACTGTTTTTT. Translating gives CASSSTALTSDEKLFF.

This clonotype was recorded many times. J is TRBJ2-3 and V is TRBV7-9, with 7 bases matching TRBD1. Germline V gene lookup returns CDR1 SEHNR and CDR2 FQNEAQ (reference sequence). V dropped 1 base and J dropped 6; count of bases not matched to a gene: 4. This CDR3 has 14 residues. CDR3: CASSLGDSWDTQYF. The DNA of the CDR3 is TGTGCCAGCAGCTTAGGGGACAGCTGGGATACGCAGTATTTT. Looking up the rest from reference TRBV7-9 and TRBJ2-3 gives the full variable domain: DTGVSQNPRHKITKRGQNVTFRCDPISEHNRLYWYRQTLGQGPEFLTYFQNEAQLEKSRLLSDRFSAERPKGSFSTLEIQRTEQGDSAMYLCASSLGDSWDTQYFGPGTRLTVL.